One and the same sample provided the 2 T cell receptor beta chains below, sequenced in a study of post-analysis software for immune sequencing data. Their specific antigens are unknown. Tagging with unique molecular identifiers was a feature of the TCR beta cDNA libraries. TCRdb analysed the PCR reads with MiXCR anew, one entry per CDR3 protein. The sample holds over 150,000 distinct CDR3 sequences, about 29% seen once. Points from the study as a whole: Comparison of patients with controls showed five TRBV segments more frequent in patients, TRBV5-6, TRBV5-1 and TRBV20-1 among them.

Source material: blood. The receptors derive from a girl between 10 and 17 years old with multiple sclerosis.

The chain combines TRBV6-5 with TRBJ2-2; D not certain. Per the germline V gene, CDR1 is MNHEY and CDR2 is SVGAGI. The germline V and J ends were trimmed by 6 bases and 4 bases, with 6 bases remaining between them. The CDR3 runs 12 residues. CDR3 loop: CASRFLTGELFF. CDR3 nucleotide sequence: TGTGCCAGCAGGTTTCTCACCGGGGAGCTGTTTTTT.

The chain links TRBV28 to TRBJ1-3; perhaps TRBD1 as D (6 bases). Germline CDR1 is MDHEN and CDR2 is SYDVKM. CDR3 length: 15 amino acids. V dropped 6 bases and J dropped 3 bases, with 15 bases sitting between them. The CDR3 is CASSLRATGGNTIYF. The CDR3 DNA is TGTGCCAGCAGCCTAAGGGCGACAGGTGGAAACACCATATATTTT.